This T cell receptor beta chain was profiled in a study of T cell responses to AZD1222 COVID-19 vaccine. Whole-study results and caveats: Spike-specific TCR breadth and depth both grew after two AZD1222 doses. Clonal diversity was possibly underestimated; the donors were predominantly white British and more often female.

As for this clone: Its specificity is unknown.

Measured with immunoSEQ multiplex PCR; TCRdb has only the in-frame clones, and not every one. The repertoire holds roughly 110,000 clones, 85% to 95% seen once, with 5% to 8% in the top ten. Germline loops: CDR1 GTSNPN, CDR2 SVGIG (reference sequence). This CDR3 comprises 16 residues. Trimming cost V 0 bases and J 4 bases; bases outside gene matches: 10. The material sequenced was peripheral blood, taken 28 days after the second AZD1222 dose. V usage is TRBV30 and J usage is TRBJ2-5; TRBD2 agrees at 8 bases. The TCR sequence derives from an adult who received the AZD1222 COVID-19 vaccine. The CDR3 DNA sequence: TGTGCCTGGAGTGTAGGGGCGGGAGGAGGGGTAGAGACCCAGTACTTC. As protein: CAWSVGAGGGVETQYF.